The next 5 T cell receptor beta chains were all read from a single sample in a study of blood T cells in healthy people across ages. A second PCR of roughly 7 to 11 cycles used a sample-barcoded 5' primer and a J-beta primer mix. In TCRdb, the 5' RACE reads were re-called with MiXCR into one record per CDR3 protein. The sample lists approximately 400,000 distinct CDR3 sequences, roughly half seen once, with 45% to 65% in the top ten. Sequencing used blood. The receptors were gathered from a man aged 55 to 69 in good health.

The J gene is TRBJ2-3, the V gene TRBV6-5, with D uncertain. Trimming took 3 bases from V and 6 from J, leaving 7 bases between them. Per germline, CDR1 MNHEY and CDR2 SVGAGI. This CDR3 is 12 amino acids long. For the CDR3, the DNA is TGTGCCAGCAGTTATGGGCACGATACGCAGTATTTT. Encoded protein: CASSYGHDTQYF.

DNA for the CDR3: TGTGCCAGCATCACTAGCGGGGGGGCCGCAGATACGCAGTATTTT. This encodes CASITSGGAADTQYF. The V gene is TRBV6-2 or TRBV6-3, the J gene TRBJ2-3; 13 bases match TRBD2. Germline lookup yields CDR1 MNHEY and CDR2 SVGEGT. Trimming at V came to 7 bases and at J to 4 bases, leaving 5 bases not matched to a gene. This CDR3 has 15 amino acids.

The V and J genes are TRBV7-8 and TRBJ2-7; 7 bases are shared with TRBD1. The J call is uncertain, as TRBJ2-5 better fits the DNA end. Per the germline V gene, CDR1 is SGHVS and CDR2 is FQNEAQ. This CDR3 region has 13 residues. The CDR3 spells CASTQTGWETQYF. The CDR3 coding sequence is TGTGCCAGCACCCAGACAGGGTGGGAGACCCAGTACTTC.

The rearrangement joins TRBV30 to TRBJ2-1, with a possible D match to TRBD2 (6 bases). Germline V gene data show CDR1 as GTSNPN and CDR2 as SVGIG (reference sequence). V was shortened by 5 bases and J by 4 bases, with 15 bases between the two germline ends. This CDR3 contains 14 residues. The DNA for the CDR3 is TGTGCCTGGGCCCGAGGGACTCAGTACAATGAGCAGTTCTTC. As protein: CAWARGTQYNEQFF. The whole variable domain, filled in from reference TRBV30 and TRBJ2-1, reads SQTIHQWPATLVQPVGSPLSLECTVEGTSNPNLYWYRQAAGRGLQLLFYSVGIGQISSEVPQNLSASRPQDRQFILSSKKLLLSDSGFYLCAWARGTQYNEQFFGPGTRLTVL.

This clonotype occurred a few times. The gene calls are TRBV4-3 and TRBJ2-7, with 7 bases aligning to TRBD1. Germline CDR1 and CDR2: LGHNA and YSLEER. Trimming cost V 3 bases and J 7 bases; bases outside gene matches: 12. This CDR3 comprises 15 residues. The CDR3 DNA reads TGCGCCAGCAGCCAGCGGACAGGCTCCCAATTGGAGCAGTACTTC. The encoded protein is CASSQRTGSQLEQYF.